The entry below gives a single T cell receptor (beta chain) sequence along with its context. Using a J-beta primer mix together with a sample-barcoded 5' primer, a second PCR was run for roughly 6 to 11 cycles. In TCRdb, the 5' RACE reads were re-called with MiXCR into one record per CDR3 protein. The sample records about a million distinct CDR3 sequences, about 51% being singletons. The sample belongs to a study of blood T cells in healthy people across ages. V was trimmed by 6 bases and J by 9 bases, leaving 30 bases between them. Looked up from germline, CDR1 is MNHNS and CDR2 is SASEGT. The CDR3 length is 18 residues.

This chain links TRBV6-1 with TRBJ1-5; D is ambiguous. Sequencing was carried out using blood. The TCR sequence derives from a woman aged 60-75 years in good health. As DNA, the CDR3 is TGTGCCAGCAGCCTACGGAACAATCACGGGCCCGACTACTCGCCCCAGCATTTT. As protein: CASSLRNNHGPDYSPQHF.